A single sample is the source of the 17 T cell receptor beta chains below, sequenced in a study of blood T cell repertoires in COVID-19. Produced via immunoSEQ multiplex PCR; TCRdb's table is partial and in-frame only. Of about 350,000 clones in the sample, more than 75% were seen once. Sequenced: PBMCs or T cells enriched from blood (not recorded which). These receptors all stem from a young woman who had recovered from COVID-19.

This chain uses TRBV27 with TRBJ2-7; TRBD2 matches at 12 bases. V gave up 2 bases and J gave up 2 bases; unmatched junction bases: 7. The CDR3 extends over 17 amino acids. The germline V gene encodes CDR1 MNHEY and CDR2 SMNVEV (reference sequence). CDR3 sequence reads: CASSLKLAGGPPYEQYF. The CDR3 DNA sequence: TGTGCCAGCAGTTTAAAACTAGCGGGGGGCCCGCCCTACGAGCAGTACTTC.

Here the CDR3 DNA reads TGTGCCAGCAGTTCGGTGGGGGCGAAGGTGGATACGCAGTATTTT. Translation: CASSSVGAKVDTQYF. The chain employs TRBV28 and TRBJ2-3; maybe TRBD1 (6 bases). The V gene lost 4 bases and the J gene lost 6 bases, with 17 bases spanning the gap. Germline-derived CDR1 and CDR2 are MDHEN and SYDVKM. The CDR3 contains 15 residues.

This chain uses TRBV18 with TRBJ2-1; TRBD2 agrees at 10 bases. The V gene's germline CDR1 is KGHSH and CDR2 LQKENI. The CDR3 has 15 residues. V shed 5 bases, J shed 4 bases, and the junction held 5 bases outside the gene matches. The CDR3 spells CASSAGLADYNEQFF. The CDR3 nucleotides read TGTGCCAGCTCAGCAGGACTAGCGGATTACAATGAGCAGTTCTTC.

This rearrangement joins TRBV24-1 to TRBJ1-2; 11 bases are a match to TRBD1. With 9 bases clipped from V and 8 bases from J, the junction kept 10 bases outside the gene matches. CDR3 length: 14 amino acids. Germline CDR1 KGHDR, CDR2 SFDVKD. CDR3 protein: CATSPGQGVGGYTF. CDR3 DNA: TGTGCCACCTCTCCGGGACAGGGGGTGGGGGGCTACACCTTC.

The rearrangement uses TRBV28 and TRBJ1-6, with 7 bases that match TRBD1. The CDR3 contains 15 residues. Per germline, CDR1 MDHEN and CDR2 SYDVKM. Trimming cost V 3 bases and J 7 bases; bases outside gene matches: 6. CDR3 amino acids: CASSFSDRVNSPLHF. DNA for the CDR3: TGTGCCAGCAGTTTTAGTGACAGGGTAAATTCACCCCTCCACTTT.

This clone was counted between two and nine times. The chain links TRBV9 to TRBJ2-7; 8 bases line up with TRBD2. CDR3 length: 15 residues. Germline CDR1 is SGDLS and CDR2 is YYNGEE. The ends lost 4 bases at V and 3 bases at J; junction bases unmatched: 9. CDR3 sequence (DNA): TGTGCCAGCAGCCCGGAGTCCAGCGGGGGCTACGAGCAGTACTTC. Amino acid sequence: CASSPESSGGYEQYF.

The genes are TRBV12-5 and TRBJ1-1; possibly TRBD1 for D (6 bases). The CDR3 contains 14 residues. V dropped 4 bases and J dropped 6 bases, with 15 bases sitting between them. Germline V lookup: CDR1 LGHNT, CDR2 FRNRAP. Here the CDR3 DNA reads TGTGCTAGTGGTTCCGGGACAAAGACGTCTGAAGCTTTCTTT. Protein: CASGSGTKTSEAFF.

This clone was seen only a few times. The chain has TRBV4-3 and TRBJ1-2; TRBD1 matches at 7 bases. The CDR3 contains 15 residues. V shed 0 bases, J shed 4 bases, and the junction held 5 bases outside the gene matches. Germline V gene lookup returns CDR1 LGHNA and CDR2 YSLEER. CDR3 DNA sequence: TGCGCCAGCAGCCAAGATAGGACAGGCGTCTATGGCTACACCTTC. Its translation: CASSQDRTGVYGYTF.

This chain uses TRBV7-6 with TRBJ1-1, with 10 bases identical to TRBD1. The CDR3 totals 14 residues. The germline V gene encodes CDR1 SGHVS and CDR2 FNYEAQ. The ends lost 6 bases at V and 6 bases at J; junction bases unmatched: 7. The CDR3 coding sequence is TGTGCCAGCAGACCGGGACAGGGGAGTGCTGAAGCTTTCTTT. Amino acid sequence: CASRPGQGSAEAFF.

This CDR3 is CSVAGTGASNEKLFF. CDR3 DNA: TGCAGCGTAGCCGGGACAGGAGCTTCTAATGAAAAACTGTTTTTT. V usage is TRBV29-1 and J usage is TRBJ1-4; 8 bases align to TRBD1. After removal of 6 bases from V and 3 bases from J, the junction contained 9 bases not matched to a gene. Germline V CDR1 and CDR2: SQVTM, ANQGSEA. This CDR3 contains 15 residues.

As for this clone: Distinct nucleotide sequences in the sample also encode this CDR3. The CDR3 bases are TGTGCCAGCTCCGGACAGGACTCCTACGAGCAGTACTTC. It yields the protein CASSGQDSYEQYF. The J gene is TRBJ2-7, the V gene TRBV18, with 7 bases identical to TRBD1. The germline V gene encodes CDR1 KGHSH and CDR2 LQKENI. V lost 6 bases, J lost 0 bases, and 2 bases stayed unmatched. CDR3 length: 13 residues.

The chain carries TRBV4-2 and TRBJ1-5; D unresolved. This CDR3 is built from 15 residues. V gave up 5 bases and J gave up 5 bases, with 16 bases separating them. CDR1 and CDR2 from the germline V gene are LGHNA and YNFKEQ. The CDR3: CASSEREGGDQPQHF. DNA for the CDR3: TGTGCCAGCAGCGAGAGGGAGGGCGGGGATCAGCCCCAGCATTTT.

To note about this clone: The same CDR3 is also encoded by other DNA sequences in this sample. This CDR3 reads CASSLAAGNTIYF. DNA for the CDR3: TGTGCCAGCAGCTTAGCGGCCGGAAACACCATATATTTT. This chain joins TRBV7-2 and TRBJ1-3, with no clear D. The CDR3 extends over 13 amino acids. CDR1 is SGHTA and CDR2 is FQGNSA in the germline V gene. V was clipped by 0 bases and J by 4 bases, with 4 bases between them. The whole variable domain, remainder taken from reference TRBV7-2 and TRBJ1-3, is GAGVSQSPSNKVTEKGKDVELRCDPISGHTALYWYRQSLGQGLEFLIYFQGNSAPDKSGLPSDRFSAERTGGSVSTLTIQRTQQEDSAVYLCASSLAAGNTIYFGEGSWLTVV.

The V call is TRBV3-1 (or the pseudogene TRBV3-2), the J call TRBJ1-1, with 12 bases lining up with TRBD1. The CDR3 runs to 18 residues. The junction had 7 bases not matched to a gene; V was cut back by 0 bases and J by 2 bases. Germline CDR1 reads LGHDT; CDR2 reads YNNKEL (reference sequence). The CDR3 DNA is TGTGCCAGCAGCCAAGAAGCGGGACAGGGGGCGGGTAACACTGAAGCTTTCTTT. Its translation is CASSQEAGQGAGNTEAFF.

The rearrangement links TRBV28 to TRBJ1-2, with 8 positions matching TRBD1. The CDR3 extends over 16 amino acids. Unmatched junction bases numbered 10, after V lost 6 bases and J lost 1 base. The V gene's germline CDR1 is MDHEN and CDR2 SYDVKM. DNA of the CDR3: TGTGCCAGCAGGTCAGGGGGCGTGAGCGATAACTATGGCTACACCTTC. Residues: CASRSGGVSDNYGYTF.

The chain uses TRBV28 and TRBJ1-2; D is unresolved. This CDR3 region has 13 residues. The V and J ends lost 6 bases and 6 bases respectively, with 14 bases between them. CDR1 is MDHEN and CDR2 is SYDVKM in the germline V gene. The CDR3 DNA reads as TGTGCCAGCAGACATGGTGGAGAGGATGGCTACACCTTC. Residues: CASRHGGEDGYTF.

V and J are TRBV25-1 and TRBJ1-6, with TRBD1 as a possible D gene (5 bases). The CDR3 spans 14 residues. Germline CDR1 and CDR2: MGHDK and SYGVNS. V lost 1 base, J lost 7 bases, and 8 bases lay in between. The DNA of the CDR3 is TGTGCCAGCAGTGAATTGGGGGGGAATTCACCCCTCCACTTT. Encoded protein: CASSELGGNSPLHF.